The 10 T cell receptor beta chains in this list originate from one sample, sequenced in a study of PD-1 blockade in classical Hodgkin lymphoma. Assay used: immunoSEQ multiplex PCR; TCRdb lists only in-frame clones, some missing. Found here are about 24,000 clones, about 90% of them singletons; the top ten hold more than 0.45%. Time point here: newly diagnosed, previously untreated cHL patient sample. Out of thawed PBMCs, magnetic negative selection purified CD4+ T cells. The sample consisted of CD4+ T cells from blood. These receptor sequences come from a human donor with classical Hodgkin lymphoma.

The chain is built from TRBV28 and TRBJ2-3; 11 bases map to TRBD1. Germline CDR1 and CDR2: MDHEN and SYDVKM. CDR3 size: 17 residues. V lost 2 bases, J lost 6 bases, and 10 bases stayed unmatched. This CDR3 reads CASSLTGQGAILDTQYF. Here the CDR3 DNA reads TGTGCCAGCAGTTTAACTGGACAGGGGGCGATTCTGGATACGCAGTATTTT.

The rearrangement joins TRBV5-6 to TRBJ1-1, with D possibly TRBD1 on 5 matching bases. Per the germline V gene, CDR1 is SGHDT and CDR2 is YYEEEE. Between the trimmed V and J ends, which lost 2 bases and 6 bases, there was a span of 11 bases. This CDR3 contains 13 residues. The CDR3 protein is CASSFLGLAEAFF. CDR3 in DNA: TGTGCCAGCAGCTTTTTGGGGCTGGCTGAAGCTTTCTTT.

The chain links TRBV5-1 to TRBJ2-1; no firm D call. The CDR3 sequence is 16 residues long. V was pared by 4 bases and J by 0 bases, with 14 bases between. The germline V gene has CDR1 SGHRS and CDR2 YFSETQ. The CDR3 region is CASSESGSRSYNEQFF. The CDR3 DNA reads TGCGCCAGCAGCGAGTCCGGGTCCCGCTCCTACAATGAGCAGTTCTTC.

The chain couples TRBV7-2 to TRBJ2-3; no reliable D call. Trimming cost V 1 base and J 2 bases, with 4 bases left between them. The CDR3 sequence is 13 residues long. Germline lookup yields CDR1 SGHTA and CDR2 FQGNSA. For the CDR3, the DNA is TGTGCCAGCAGCTTAGGTCCCACAGATACGCAGTATTTT. It is translated as CASSLGPTDTQYF.

The genes are TRBV19 and TRBJ2-1; no clear D gene. Germline CDR1 is LNHDA and CDR2 is SQIVND (reference sequence). V lost 5 bases and J lost 9, with 23 bases in between. The CDR3 is 16 amino acids. For the CDR3, the DNA is TGTGCCAGTAGTTCCAGTGCTTCCCCCACCAATAGTGAGCAGTTCTTC. This encodes CASSSSASPTNSEQFF.

V usage is TRBV6-1 and J usage is TRBJ1-4; 7 nucleotides line up with TRBD1. The CDR3 has 15 residues. The trim removed 6 bases at V and 8 bases at J, leaving 12 bases unmatched. Germline CDR1 MNHNS, CDR2 SASEGT. CDR3 residues: CASRRDRGRGEKLFF. In DNA, the CDR3 is TGTGCCAGCAGAAGAGATAGGGGGCGAGGCGAAAAACTGTTTTTT.

The table lists this clone with a count of one. The chain links TRBV11-3 to TRBJ1-1, with D unresolved. The CDR3 has 13 residues. V was trimmed by 3 bases and J by 5 bases, leaving 10 bases between them. The germline V gene has CDR1 SGHNT and CDR2 YENEEA. CDR3 sequence: CASSFEGGTEAFF. The CDR3 nucleotides read TGTGCCAGCAGCTTCGAGGGTGGAACTGAAGCTTTCTTT.

The chain has TRBV14 and TRBJ2-5; D not certain. Trimming left V 0 bases short and J 2 bases short, with 13 bases between. Germline CDR1 SGHDN, CDR2 FVKESK. The CDR3 has 16 amino acids. CDR3 sequence (DNA): TGTGCCAGCAGCCAAGAGGAACGACGCAGGCAAGAGACCCAGTACTTC. Translated: CASSQEERRRQETQYF.

The chain uses TRBV7-2 and TRBJ2-3; TRBD2 matches 8 bases. V gave up 5 bases and J gave up 2 bases; unmatched junction bases: 9. The germline CDR1 and CDR2 sequences are SGHTA and FQGNSA. The CDR3 has 16 amino acids. CDR3 nucleotide sequence: TGTGCCAGCAGCGTTGTGGTAGCGGGGCCCACAGATACGCAGTATTTT. This codes for CASSVVVAGPTDTQYF. The full variable domain, rest sourced from reference TRBV7-2 and TRBJ2-3, is GAGVSQSPSNKVTEKGKDVELRCDPISGHTALYWYRQSLGQGLEFLIYFQGNSAPDKSGLPSDRFSAERTGGSVSTLTIQRTQQEDSAVYLCASSVVVAGPTDTQYFGPGTRLTVL.

J is TRBJ2-7 and V is TRBV28, with 9 bases lining up with TRBD1. Germline CDR1 reads MDHEN; CDR2 reads SYDVKM. The CDR3 runs 14 residues. V was pared by 5 bases and J by 6 bases, with 8 bases of the junction left unmatched. In DNA form, the CDR3 reads TGTGCCAGCAGTCTCCGGACAGGGGTCGGCGAGCAGTACTTC. Protein sequence: CASSLRTGVGEQYF.